This T cell receptor (beta chain) appears in the sequencing data of a study of OX40 agonist ivuxolimab in advanced cancers. Profiling relied on immunoSEQ multiplex PCR, and the TCRdb table lists in-frame clones only, not all of them. The sample contains 65,000 to 80,000 clones, approximately 80% of which appear only once. With V trimmed by 1 base and J by 7 bases, 5 bases remained unmatched. Germline assignment: CDR1 SGHKS and CDR2 YYEKEE (reference sequence). CDR3 length equals 15 residues. The sequenced sample was CD4+ or CD8+ T cells sorted from blood, obtained in a trial of the OX40 agonist ivuxolimab. The clonotype comes from an adult with an advanced solid tumor such as melanoma, head and neck, liver or kidney cancer. This chain uses TRBV5-5 with TRBJ1-6, with TRBD1 matching over 7 bases. In DNA form, the CDR3 reads TGTGCCAGCAGCTTGACGACAGGGCCCAATTCACCCCTCCACTTT. The encoded protein is CASSLTTGPNSPLHF.